This T cell receptor beta chain derives from a study of radiation and T cells in renal cell carcinoma. The V end was cut by 5 bases, the J end by 1 base, with 11 bases between. The CDR3 sequence is 15 residues long. CDR1 LNHDA and CDR2 SQIVND come from the germline V gene (reference sequence). This table comes from immunoSEQ multiplex PCR, and its TCRdb copy is limited to in-frame clones, with some not included. The sample shows 120,000 to 150,000 clones, approximately 87% of them seen only once. Time point meaning: baseline pretreatment blood. The treatment is: 15 Gy SBRT to primary tumor, nephrectomy 4 weeks later.

Sequencing was performed on blood, taken from a patient whose treatment included radiotherapy and nephrectomy. The receptor comes from a woman aged 45-59 years with renal cell carcinoma. This chain links TRBV19 with TRBJ2-2; possibly TRBD1 or TRBD2 for D (5 bases each). This CDR3 is CASSGRDENTGELFF. In DNA form, the CDR3 reads TGTGCCAGTAGTGGCCGGGACGAGAACACCGGGGAGCTGTTTTTT.